These T cell receptor beta chains were read from a single sample in a study of sequential checkpoint blockade in melanoma. Some clones are missing from TCRdb's copy, which holds only in-frame ones; the method was immunoSEQ multiplex PCR. This table has a few thousand clones, 21% appearing once. The input for sequencing was tumor tissue (inferred from file names), taken from a patient given nivolumab and ipilimumab in sequence. These receptor sequences come from a human patient with melanoma. Some clones in this sample may be carry-over from other donors' samples. Both conserved end residues are part of each CDR3. A D gene is named only where the DNA matches it firmly. Clone sizes are given selectively: once, few, many, or a class where the clone is expanded.

J gene: TRBJ2-5; D gene: TRBD2; clone size: NA; V gene: TRBV11-3; CDR3 DNA: TGTGCCAGCAGCCGTTTGAGGGTCTTAGCGGGGGGTATCAAAGAGACCCAGTACTTC; CDR3 protein: CASSRLRVLAGGIKETQYF
J gene: TRBJ1-1; D gene: NA; clone size: medium-sized; V gene: TRBV10-2; CDR3 DNA: TGCGCCAGCAGTCCGACGAACACTGAAGCTTTCTTT; CDR3 protein: CASSPTNTEAFF
J gene: TRBJ2-7; D gene: NA; clone size: few; V gene: TRBV14; CDR3 DNA: TGTGCCAGCGGGCCCTTCCACAGCTCCTACGAGCAGTACTTC; CDR3 protein: CASGPFHSSYEQYF
J gene: TRBJ2-5; D gene: NA; clone size: NA; V gene: TRBV9; CDR3 DNA: TGTGCCAGCAGCGTATCGTACCAAGAGACCCAGTACTTC; CDR3 protein: CASSVSYQETQYF
J gene: TRBJ2-3; D gene: NA; clone size: NA; V gene: TRBV29-1; CDR3 DNA: TGCAGCGTTGAGGTCGGGGGGCTCAGCGGTACGCAGTATTTT; CDR3 protein: CSVEVGGLSGTQYF
J gene: TRBJ1-1; D gene: NA; clone size: NA; V gene: TRBV28; CDR3 DNA: TGTGCCAGCAGTTTATATGGCAGGGAAGCTTTCTTT; CDR3 protein: CASSLYGREAFF
J gene: TRBJ1-1; D gene: NA; clone size: NA; V gene: TRBV19; CDR3 DNA: TGTGCCAGTAGTACTGGCAGGGAATTCGATGAAGCTTTCTTT; CDR3 protein: CASSTGREFDEAFF
J gene: TRBJ2-3; D gene: TRBD1; clone size: NA; V gene: TRBV9; CDR3 DNA: TGTGCCAGCAGCGTAGACAGGGGAGATACGCAGTATTTT; CDR3 protein: CASSVDRGDTQYF
J gene: TRBJ2-3; D gene: TRBD2; clone size: few; V gene: TRBV28; CDR3 DNA: TGTGCCAGCAGTGTTCCGGGACTAGCGGCTCCCAATGAAGATACGCAGTATTTT; CDR3 protein: CASSVPGLAAPNEDTQYF
J gene: TRBJ1-5; D gene: TRBD1; clone size: NA; V gene: TRBV11-3; CDR3 DNA: TGTGCCAGCAGCTTAGGGGACAGGGGGAATCAGCCCCAGCATTTT; CDR3 protein: CASSLGDRGNQPQHF
J gene: TRBJ2-7; D gene: NA; clone size: NA; V gene: TRBV15; CDR3 DNA: TGTGCCACCAGCACCGGGACTCCCGAAGTTTACGAGCAGTACTTC; CDR3 protein: CATSTGTPEVYEQYF
J gene: TRBJ2-7; D gene: TRBD2; clone size: NA; V gene: TRBV5-1; CDR3 DNA: TGCGCCAGCAGCTTGAGGTCTAGCGGGGACGAGCAGTACTTC; CDR3 protein: CASSLRSSGDEQYF
J gene: TRBJ2-7; D gene: TRBD1; clone size: NA; V gene: TRBV6-8; CDR3 DNA: TGTGCCAGCAGTCCGACAGGGACGGGCGAGCAGTACTTC; CDR3 protein: CASSPTGTGEQYF
J gene: TRBJ2-7; D gene: TRBD1; clone size: few; V gene: TRBV5-1; CDR3 DNA: TGCGCCAGCAGCGCAGGGACAGGGGGCGGAGGCGAGCAGTACTTC; CDR3 protein: CASSAGTGGGGEQYF
J gene: TRBJ1-5; D gene: TRBD1; clone size: medium-sized; V gene: TRBV6-8; CDR3 DNA: TGTGCCAGCAGTTCAGGGGGGAGCAATCAGCCCCAGCATTTT; CDR3 protein: CASSSGGSNQPQHF
J gene: TRBJ1-1; D gene: NA; clone size: NA; V gene: TRBV14; CDR3 DNA: TGTGCCAGCAGCCACAAACAGGGTGGCACTGAAGCTTTCTTT; CDR3 protein: CASSHKQGGTEAFF
J gene: TRBJ1-6; D gene: NA; clone size: medium-sized; V gene: TRBV6-8; CDR3 DNA: TGTGCCAGCAGTTACTCGAGCTTGGGTAGGGGCGCGCGCGGAAATTCACCCCTCCACTTT; CDR3 protein: CASSYSSLGRGARGNSPLHF
J gene: TRBJ1-3; D gene: NA; clone size: few; V gene: TRBV28; CDR3 DNA: TGTGCCAGCAGTCCCCTCCTACGAGGAAACACCATATATTTT; CDR3 protein: CASSPLLRGNTIYF
J gene: TRBJ1-2; D gene: TRBD1; clone size: few; V gene: TRBV6-8; CDR3 DNA: TGTGCCAGCAGCCAAGACAGGGGATCCGGCTACACCTTC; CDR3 protein: CASSQDRGSGYTF
J gene: TRBJ2-7; D gene: NA; clone size: NA; V gene: TRBV30; CDR3 DNA: TGTGCCTGGGGACCCGGGACGACCTACGAGCAGTACTTC; CDR3 protein: CAWGPGTTYEQYF
J gene: TRBJ2-1; D gene: NA; clone size: NA; V gene: TRBV10-1; CDR3 DNA: TGCGCCAGCAGTGATGGGCTAGTTGGCAATGAGCAGTTCTTC; CDR3 protein: CASSDGLVGNEQFF
J gene: TRBJ2-1; D gene: NA; clone size: medium-sized; V gene: TRBV11-3; CDR3 DNA: TGTGCCAGCAGCCCATTCCCCAGTGGCAATGAGCAGTTCTTC; CDR3 protein: CASSPFPSGNEQFF
J gene: TRBJ2-7; D gene: TRBD2; clone size: few; V gene: TRBV6-8; CDR3 DNA: TGTGCCAGCAGCCGGACTAGCGGGGGACTCGAGCAGTACTTC; CDR3 protein: CASSRTSGGLEQYF
J gene: TRBJ2-5; D gene: NA; clone size: NA; V gene: TRBV6-8; CDR3 DNA: TGTGCCAGCTCTAGTTGGGGAACGGGCGAGACCCAGTACTTC; CDR3 protein: CASSSWGTGETQYF
J gene: TRBJ2-3; D gene: TRBD2; clone size: few; V gene: TRBV19; CDR3 DNA: TGTGCCAGTAGTATAGGTCCGACTAGCGGGGTGATCACAGATACGCAGTATTTT; CDR3 protein: CASSIGPTSGVITDTQYF
J gene: TRBJ1-1; D gene: NA; clone size: few; V gene: TRBV6-8; CDR3 DNA: TGTGCCAGCAGTGACTCGTCCAGGGGCACTGAAGCTTTCTTT; CDR3 protein: CASSDSSRGTEAFF
J gene: TRBJ2-2; D gene: NA; clone size: NA; V gene: TRBV18; CDR3 DNA: TGTGCCAGCTCACCGGGGGCAGGACTGAACACCGGGGAGCTGTTTTTT; CDR3 protein: CASSPGAGLNTGELFF
J gene: TRBJ2-4; D gene: NA; clone size: few; V gene: TRBV5-1; CDR3 DNA: TGCGCCAGCACCCGGGAAGGGGGGACGGGGGCCAAAAACATTCAGTACTTC; CDR3 protein: CASTREGGTGAKNIQYF
J gene: TRBJ2-7; D gene: NA; clone size: many; V gene: TRBV9; CDR3 DNA: TGTGCCAGCAGCGTAGACCTCAACCGATACGAGCAGTACTTC; CDR3 protein: CASSVDLNRYEQYF
J gene: TRBJ2-3; D gene: NA; clone size: NA; V gene: TRBV18; CDR3 DNA: TGTGCCAGCTCACCGGCTGGTCTGGGGGACACAGATACGCAGTATTTT; CDR3 protein: CASSPAGLGDTDTQYF
J gene: TRBJ2-7; D gene: NA; clone size: many; V gene: TRBV11-3; CDR3 DNA: TGTGCCAGCAGCTTGCTGACAGGAGACCACTACGAGCAGTACTTC; CDR3 protein: CASSLLTGDHYEQYF
J gene: TRBJ2-1; D gene: NA; clone size: many; V gene: TRBV6-8; CDR3 DNA: TGTGCCAGCAGCCAATCCCTCAATGAGCAGTTCTTC; CDR3 protein: CASSQSLNEQFF
J gene: TRBJ1-5; D gene: NA; clone size: many; V gene: TRBV4-1; CDR3 DNA: TGCGCCAGCAGCCCCCGGGTCGGGGAGCAGCCCCAGCATTTT; CDR3 protein: CASSPRVGEQPQHF
J gene: TRBJ1-1; D gene: NA; clone size: NA; V gene: TRBV12-2; CDR3 DNA: TGTGCAAGTCGCTGGGACGGTAAGAACACTGAAGCTTTCTTT; CDR3 protein: CASRWDGKNTEAFF
J gene: TRBJ2-1; D gene: NA; clone size: NA; V gene: TRBV28; CDR3 DNA: TGTGCCAGCAGTTTATTCAGCGCTGAGCAGTTCTTC; CDR3 protein: CASSLFSAEQFF
J gene: TRBJ2-1; D gene: TRBD1; clone size: few; V gene: TRBV9; CDR3 DNA: TGTGCCAGCAGCGCGGACAGGGCCTCCTACAATGAGCAGTTCTTC; CDR3 protein: CASSADRASYNEQFF
J gene: TRBJ1-1; D gene: NA; clone size: NA; V gene: TRBV25-1; CDR3 DNA: TGTGCCAGCAGTGAAAGGAGAACCTCGGCTGTGGCTTTCTTT; CDR3 protein: CASSERRTSAVAFF
J gene: TRBJ1-1; D gene: NA; clone size: few; V gene: TRBV19; CDR3 DNA: TGTGCCAGTAGACCGACAGCTATGAACACTGAAGCTTTCTTT; CDR3 protein: CASRPTAMNTEAFF
J gene: TRBJ2-5; D gene: NA; clone size: NA; V gene: TRBV6-8; CDR3 DNA: TGTGCCAGCAGTTACTCGCAATGGCAAGAGACCCAGTACTTC; CDR3 protein: CASSYSQWQETQYF
J gene: TRBJ1-1; D gene: TRBD1; clone size: NA; V gene: TRBV5-1; CDR3 DNA: TGCGCCAGCAGCTTGGGGGACAGATCCACTGAAGCTTTCTTT; CDR3 protein: CASSLGDRSTEAFF
J gene: TRBJ2-3; D gene: TRBD2; clone size: many; V gene: TRBV11-3; CDR3 DNA: TGTGCCAGCAGCCCACTAGCGGGGGGATCAGATACGCAGTATTTT; CDR3 protein: CASSPLAGGSDTQYF
J gene: TRBJ1-6; D gene: NA; clone size: few; V gene: TRBV28; CDR3 DNA: TGTGCCAGCAGTGCCCCCGGGGGAACCAATTCACCCCTCCACTTT; CDR3 protein: CASSAPGGTNSPLHF
J gene: TRBJ1-5; D gene: NA; clone size: NA; V gene: TRBV6-8; CDR3 DNA: TGTGCCACCGCAACAGGGCAGGGAAATCAGCCCCAGCATTTT; CDR3 protein: CATATGQGNQPQHF
J gene: TRBJ1-6; D gene: NA; clone size: many; V gene: TRBV11-3; CDR3 DNA: TGTGCCAGCAGCCAAAAGGGTGCACCCTATAATTCACCCCTCCACTTT; CDR3 protein: CASSQKGAPYNSPLHF
J gene: TRBJ2-7; D gene: NA; clone size: NA; V gene: TRBV19; CDR3 DNA: TGTGCCAGTAGTATGGTTGCAGGGCTAGGATACGAGCAGTACTTC; CDR3 protein: CASSMVAGLGYEQYF
J gene: TRBJ2-7; D gene: TRBD1; clone size: few; V gene: TRBV11-3; CDR3 DNA: TGTGCCAGCAGCCACACTCTCGGACAGGGGGCGTCCTATGAGCAGTACTTC; CDR3 protein: CASSHTLGQGASYEQYF
J gene: TRBJ2-5; D gene: NA; clone size: few; V gene: TRBV7-4; CDR3 DNA: TGTGCCAGCAGCTTTCAGTCCCAAGAGACCCAGTACTTC; CDR3 protein: CASSFQSQETQYF
J gene: TRBJ1-1; D gene: NA; clone size: few; V gene: TRBV1; CDR3 DNA: TGCGCCAGCAGCCAAGAAGACTTGCAGGGGGCGCGCACTGAAGCTTTCTTT; CDR3 protein: CASSQEDLQGARTEAFF
J gene: TRBJ1-6; D gene: NA; clone size: many; V gene: TRBV11-3; CDR3 DNA: TGTGCCAGCAGGGTAACAGACTTTTATAATTCACCCCTCCACTTT; CDR3 protein: CASRVTDFYNSPLHF
J gene: TRBJ2-5; D gene: TRBD2; clone size: NA; V gene: TRBV19; CDR3 DNA: TGTGCCAGTCCCAAGACTAGCGGGGGCAAAGAGACCCAGTACTTC; CDR3 protein: CASPKTSGGKETQYF
J gene: TRBJ2-1; D gene: NA; clone size: NA; V gene: TRBV28; CDR3 DNA: TGTGCCAGCAGTTTACTCGGTCAGGTAAAAGGGAATGAGCAGTTCTTC; CDR3 protein: CASSLLGQVKGNEQFF
J gene: TRBJ2-7; D gene: NA; clone size: few; V gene: TRBV11-3; CDR3 DNA: TGTGCCAGCAGCCACGTCCAGGGGCCCCTCTACGAGCAGTACTTC; CDR3 protein: CASSHVQGPLYEQYF
J gene: TRBJ1-1; D gene: NA; clone size: NA; V gene: TRBV5-1; CDR3 DNA: TGCGCCAGCCGGCGTTCAGTTGCCCTGAACACTGAAGCTTTCTTT; CDR3 protein: CASRRSVALNTEAFF
J gene: TRBJ2-2; D gene: NA; clone size: NA; V gene: TRBV18; CDR3 DNA: TGTGCCAGCTCCCCCCCTGGAAGGGTTGCCGGGGAGCTGTTTTTT; CDR3 protein: CASSPPGRVAGELFF
J gene: TRBJ2-7; D gene: NA; clone size: many; V gene: TRBV11-3; CDR3 DNA: TGTGCCAGCAGCCGAGGGGACTCCCTAACAATAATATCCTACGAGCAGTACTTC; CDR3 protein: CASSRGDSLTIISYEQYF
J gene: TRBJ1-1; D gene: NA; clone size: NA; V gene: TRBV5-1; CDR3 DNA: TGCGCCAGCAGACTCTCAACAGGGACCAGAACTGAAGCTTTCTTT; CDR3 protein: CASRLSTGTRTEAFF
J gene: TRBJ2-5; D gene: NA; clone size: NA; V gene: TRBV19; CDR3 DNA: TGTGCCAGTAGTATTGCCGGGGAGACCCAGTACTTC; CDR3 protein: CASSIAGETQYF
J gene: TRBJ2-7; D gene: NA; clone size: NA; V gene: TRBV11-3; CDR3 DNA: TGTGCCAGCAGCTTAGAGGGTGTGGTCTACGAGCAGTACTTC; CDR3 protein: CASSLEGVVYEQYF